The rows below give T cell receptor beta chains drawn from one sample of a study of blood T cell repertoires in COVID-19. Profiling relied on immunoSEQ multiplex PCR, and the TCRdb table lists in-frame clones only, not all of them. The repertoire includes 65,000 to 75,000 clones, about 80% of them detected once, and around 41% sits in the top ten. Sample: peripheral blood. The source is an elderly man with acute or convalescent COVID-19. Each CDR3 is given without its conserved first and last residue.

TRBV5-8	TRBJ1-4	ASSPGTGANEKLF
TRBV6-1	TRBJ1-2	ASSETVRNYGYT
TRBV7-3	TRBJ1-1	ASSLSASGGTEAF
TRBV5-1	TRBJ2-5	ASSLEGETQY
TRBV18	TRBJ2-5	ASSPRQGETQY
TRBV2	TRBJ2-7	ASTPGGITYEQY
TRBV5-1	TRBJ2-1	ASSFLGGNEQF
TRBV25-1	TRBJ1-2	ASSEYKGGRANYGYT
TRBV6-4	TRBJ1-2	ASSDTTGANYGYT
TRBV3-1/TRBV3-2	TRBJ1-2	ASSQEGAVYGYT
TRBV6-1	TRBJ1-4	AGGGATGEKLF
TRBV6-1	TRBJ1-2	ASSEGTGGSYGYT
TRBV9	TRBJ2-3	ASSVADDTGTDTQY
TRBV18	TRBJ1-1	ASSPGQGMNTEAF
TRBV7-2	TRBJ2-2	ASSSPGLAGGTGELF
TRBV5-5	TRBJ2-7	ASSWTGEEQY
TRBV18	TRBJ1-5	ASSPGTGKSQPQH
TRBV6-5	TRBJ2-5	ASTLQGGERETQY
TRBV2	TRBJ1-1	ASSEQGKAEAF
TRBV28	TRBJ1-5	ASKPSTGESQPQH
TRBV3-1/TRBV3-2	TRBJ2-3	ASSQALGGTDTQY
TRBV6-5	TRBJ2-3	ASSSAGGWSDTQY
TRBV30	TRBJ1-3	AWSRTRDSGNTIY
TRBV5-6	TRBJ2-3	ASSLRLSTDTQY
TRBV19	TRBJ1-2	ASSIGQGPFGYGYT
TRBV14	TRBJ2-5	ASSQDRVRKETQY
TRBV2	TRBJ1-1	ASSVEGADTEAF